This T cell receptor (beta chain) was profiled in a study of radiation and T cells in renal cell carcinoma. The repertoire was sequenced with immunoSEQ multiplex PCR; TCRdb's copy has only in-frame clones and lacks some. The data show about 76,000 clones, roughly nine tenths seen once. The time point is: blood 4 weeks post-SBRT, at nephrectomy. Treatment of the sample: 15 Gy SBRT to primary tumor, nephrectomy 4 weeks later. Germline CDR1 MNHEY, CDR2 SMNVEV (reference sequence). The CDR3 has 14 amino acids. V was clipped by 4 bases and J by 1 base, with 10 bases between them. The chain couples TRBV27 to TRBJ1-1; D uncertain. This sample comprised blood, obtained from a patient whose treatment included radiotherapy and nephrectomy. This clonotype was sampled from a woman in her sixties or seventies with renal cell carcinoma. CDR3 DNA: TGTGCCAGCAGTTCGAGATCGAGGAACACTGAAGCTTTCTTT. It translates to CASSSRSRNTEAFF.